The subject of this entry is one T cell receptor beta chain. The record originates from a study of cytomegalovirus exposure and HLA in healthy donors. The PCR employed 60 Vbeta primers together with 13 Jbeta primers. Method: immunoSEQ multiplex PCR; TCRdb's copy keeps in-frame clones and lacks some. This table has 55,000 to 65,000 clones, less than 90% appearing once. The receptor was isolated from a female donor in good health and CMV-seronegative. Sequencing was done on a sample of PBMCs.

The CDR3 protein is CASSYRTRDEQFF. The CDR3 DNA is TGTGCCAGCAGTTATCGGACTAGGGATGAGCAGTTCTTC. The rearrangement joins TRBV27 to TRBJ2-1; 7 nucleotides agree with TRBD2. The CDR3 length is 13 residues. Per the germline V gene, CDR1 is MNHEY and CDR2 is SMNVEV (reference sequence). The trim removed 4 bases at V and 8 bases at J, leaving 5 bases unmatched.